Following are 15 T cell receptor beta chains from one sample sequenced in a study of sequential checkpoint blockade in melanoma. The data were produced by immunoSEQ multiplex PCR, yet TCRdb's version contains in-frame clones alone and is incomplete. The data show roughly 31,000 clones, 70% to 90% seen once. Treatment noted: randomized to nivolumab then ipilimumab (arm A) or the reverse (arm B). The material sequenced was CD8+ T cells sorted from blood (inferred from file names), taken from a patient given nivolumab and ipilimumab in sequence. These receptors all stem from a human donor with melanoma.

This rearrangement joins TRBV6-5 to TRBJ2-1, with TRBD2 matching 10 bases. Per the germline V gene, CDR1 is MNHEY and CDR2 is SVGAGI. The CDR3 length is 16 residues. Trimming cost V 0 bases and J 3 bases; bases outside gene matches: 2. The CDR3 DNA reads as TGTGCCAGCAGTTACTCTAAGCGGGGGGGCTACAATGAGCAGTTCTTC. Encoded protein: CASSYSKRGGYNEQFF.

Here the CDR3 reads CASSIRDRAYSNQPQHF. The CDR3 region has the DNA TGTGCCAGTAGTATTCGAGACAGGGCTTATAGCAATCAGCCCCAGCATTTT. The chain is built from TRBV19 and TRBJ1-5; 7 nucleotides match TRBD1. The germline V gene encodes CDR1 LNHDA and CDR2 SQIVND (reference sequence). The CDR3 consists of 17 residues. V lost 3 bases and J lost 0; bases outside the gene matches: 8. Together with reference TRBV19 and TRBJ1-5, the CDR3 gives the full variable domain: DGGITQSPKYLFRKEGQNVTLSCEQNLNHDAMYWYRQDPGQGLRLIYYSQIVNDFQKGDIAEGYSVSREKKESFPLTVTSAQKNPTAFYLCASSIRDRAYSNQPQHFGDGTRLSIL.

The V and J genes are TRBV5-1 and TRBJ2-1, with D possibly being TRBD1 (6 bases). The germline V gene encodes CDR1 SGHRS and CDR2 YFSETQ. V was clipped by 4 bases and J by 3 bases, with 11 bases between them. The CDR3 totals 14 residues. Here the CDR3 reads CASSPWTDYNEQFF. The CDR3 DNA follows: TGCGCCAGCAGCCCCTGGACAGACTACAATGAGCAGTTCTTC.

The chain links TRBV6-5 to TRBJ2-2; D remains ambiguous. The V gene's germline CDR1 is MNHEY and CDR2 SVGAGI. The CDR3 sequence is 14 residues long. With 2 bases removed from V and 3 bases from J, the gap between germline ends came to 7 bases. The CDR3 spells CASSYGQDTGELFF. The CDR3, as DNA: TGTGCCAGCAGTTACGGTCAGGACACCGGGGAGCTGTTTTTT.

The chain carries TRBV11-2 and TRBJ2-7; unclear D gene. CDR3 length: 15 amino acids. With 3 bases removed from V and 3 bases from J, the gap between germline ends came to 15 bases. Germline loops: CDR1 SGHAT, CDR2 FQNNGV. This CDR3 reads CASSFPRAPYYEQYF. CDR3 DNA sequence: TGTGCCAGCAGCTTTCCCCGCGCCCCCTACTACGAGCAGTACTTC.

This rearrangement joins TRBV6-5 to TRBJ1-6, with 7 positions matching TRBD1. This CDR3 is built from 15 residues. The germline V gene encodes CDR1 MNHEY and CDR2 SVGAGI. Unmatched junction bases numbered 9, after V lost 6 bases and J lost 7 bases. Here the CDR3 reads CASSSGGPINSPLHF. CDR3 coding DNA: TGTGCCAGCAGCTCAGGGGGTCCGATAAATTCACCCCTCCACTTT.

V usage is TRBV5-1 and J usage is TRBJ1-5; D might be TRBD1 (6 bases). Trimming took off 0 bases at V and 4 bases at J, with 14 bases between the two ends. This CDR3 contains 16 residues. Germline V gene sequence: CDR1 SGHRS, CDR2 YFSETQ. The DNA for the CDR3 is TGCGCCAGCAGCTTGGGGGGGGGCGCTGGGAATCAGCCCCAGCATTTT. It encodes CASSLGGGAGNQPQHF.

CDR3 DNA sequence: TGTGCCAGTAGTATAGAACCCAGAAACACTGAAGCTTTCTTT. Protein sequence: CASSIEPRNTEAFF. The rearrangement uses TRBV19 and TRBJ1-1; D unclear. CDR3 length: 14 residues. Germline CDR1 reads LNHDA; CDR2 reads SQIVND (reference sequence). Trimming shortened V by 0 bases and J by 2 bases, and 7 bases separated the two germline ends.

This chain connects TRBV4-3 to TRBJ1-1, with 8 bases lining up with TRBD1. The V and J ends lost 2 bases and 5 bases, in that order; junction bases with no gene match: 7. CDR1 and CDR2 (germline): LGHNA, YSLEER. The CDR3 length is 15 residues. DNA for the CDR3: TGCGCCAGCAGCCAACATACAGGGGGAAGGACTGAAGCTTTCTTT. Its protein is CASSQHTGGRTEAFF.

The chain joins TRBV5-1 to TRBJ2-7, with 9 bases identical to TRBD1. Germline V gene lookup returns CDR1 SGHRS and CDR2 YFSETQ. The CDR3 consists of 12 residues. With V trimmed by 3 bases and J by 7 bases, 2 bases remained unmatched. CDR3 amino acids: CASSWTGEEQYF. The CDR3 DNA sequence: TGCGCCAGCAGCTGGACAGGGGAGGAGCAGTACTTC.

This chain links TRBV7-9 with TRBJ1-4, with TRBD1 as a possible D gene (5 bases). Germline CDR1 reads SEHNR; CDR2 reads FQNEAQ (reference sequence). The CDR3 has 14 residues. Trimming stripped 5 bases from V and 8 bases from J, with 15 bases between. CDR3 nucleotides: TGTGCCAGCAGCCCGACAGTAACGTGGGAAAAACTGTTTTTT. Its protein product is CASSPTVTWEKLFF.

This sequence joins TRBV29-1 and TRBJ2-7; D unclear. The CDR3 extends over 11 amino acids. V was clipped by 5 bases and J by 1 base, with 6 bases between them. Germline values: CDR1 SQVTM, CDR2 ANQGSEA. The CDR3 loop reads CSVFSSYEQYF. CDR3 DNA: TGCAGCGTTTTCAGTTCCTACGAGCAGTACTTC.

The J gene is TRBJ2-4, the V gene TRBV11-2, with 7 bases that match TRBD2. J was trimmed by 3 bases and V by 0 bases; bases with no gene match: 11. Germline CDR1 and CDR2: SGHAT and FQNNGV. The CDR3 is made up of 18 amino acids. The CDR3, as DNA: TGTGCCAGCAGCTTAGATGGGAGGGGCCTCGTGGTCAAAAACATTCAGTACTTC. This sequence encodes CASSLDGRGLVVKNIQYF.

The CDR3 spells CASSHSPGGGETQYF. DNA of the CDR3: TGCGCCAGCAGCCATTCGCCGGGGGGAGGGGAGACCCAGTACTTC. The chain couples TRBV4-1 to TRBJ2-5; 7 bases map to TRBD2. From germline, CDR1 is MGHRA and CDR2 YSYEKL. Unmatched junction bases numbered 9, after V lost 3 bases and J lost 5 bases. The CDR3 is 15 amino acids.

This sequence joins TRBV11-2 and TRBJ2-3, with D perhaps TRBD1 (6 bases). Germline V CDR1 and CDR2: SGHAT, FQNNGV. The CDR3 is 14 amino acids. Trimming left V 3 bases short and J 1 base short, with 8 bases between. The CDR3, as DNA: TGTGCCAGCAGCTTCGCAGGGGGCACAGATACGCAGTATTTT. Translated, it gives CASSFAGGTDTQYF.